These 5 T cell receptor beta chains were sequenced from one sample in a study of T-cell reconstitution after alpha-beta-depleted transplantation in children. Preparation of the TCRbeta library used unique molecular identifiers. TCRdb itself ran the PCR reads through MiXCR, one entry per CDR3 protein. The table shows about 310,000 distinct CDR3 sequences, with more than 20% occurring only once. This specimen consisted of PBMCs, mostly from graft donor cells, obtained 180 days after TCRalphabeta/CD19-depleted stem cell transplant. All receptors come from a male patient younger than 18 who had a stem cell transplant for acute lymphoblastic leukemia, so the T cells may come from the graft donor.

This clonotype was observed once. CDR3 DNA sequence: TGTGCCAGCAGGTCTAACTATGGCTACACCTTC. This sequence encodes CASRSNYGYTF. The chain joins TRBV28 to TRBJ1-2; no definite D call. Trimming stripped 6 bases from V and 0 bases from J, with 2 bases between. This CDR3 region has 11 residues. Germline V gene lookup returns CDR1 MDHEN and CDR2 SYDVKM.

On this clonotype itself: Germline and junction disagree at one end, which may indicate a read error. The genes are TRBV20-1 and TRBJ2-1; 8 positions agree with TRBD2. The CDR3 is 12 amino acids. Germline V lookup: CDR1 DFQATT, CDR2 SNEGSKA (reference sequence). The CDR3 sequence is CKSGSLYNEQFF. In nucleotides, the CDR3 is TGTAAGAGCGGGAGCCTATACAATGAGCAGTTCTTC.

The chain has TRBV7-2 and TRBJ2-7, with 9 bases fitting TRBD2. The CDR3 runs 16 residues. Germline CDR1 and CDR2: SGHTA and FQGNSA. After removal of 5 bases from V and 4 bases from J, the junction contained 12 bases not matched to a gene. The CDR3 sequence is CASSPGTSIETYEQYF. Here the CDR3 DNA reads TGTGCCAGCAGCCCCGGGACTAGCATAGAAACTTACGAGCAGTACTTC. The full variable domain, completed using reference TRBV7-2 and TRBJ2-7, is GAGVSQSPSNKVTEKGKDVELRCDPISGHTALYWYRQSLGQGLEFLIYFQGNSAPDKSGLPSDRFSAERTGGSVSTLTIQRTQQEDSAVYLCASSPGTSIETYEQYFGPGTRLTVT.

The gene calls are TRBV27 and TRBJ2-4, with D maybe TRBD2 (5 bases). CDR1 is MNHEY and CDR2 is SMNVEV in the germline V gene (reference sequence). Trimming took 3 bases from V and 6 from J, leaving 18 bases between them. The CDR3 length is 16 residues. As DNA, the CDR3 is TGTGCCAGCAGTTTCGATGGAGGCTTTAGAGGAAACATTCAGTACTTC. This translates into CASSFDGGFRGNIQYF.

This clonotype was seen only a few times. The chain couples TRBV7-9 to TRBJ1-1; D is perhaps TRBD1 (5 bases). CDR1 is SEHNR and CDR2 is FQNEAQ in the germline V gene (reference sequence). Trimming shortened V by 7 bases and J by 5 bases, and 8 bases separated the two germline ends. The CDR3 length is 11 residues. CDR3 sequence: CASISGTEAFF. As DNA, the CDR3 is TGTGCCAGCATCTCAGGGACTGAAGCTTTCTTT.